This T cell receptor beta chain was documented in a study of T cell responses to AZD1222 COVID-19 vaccine. This clone was seen just once. Antigen specificity is unknown. Only in-frame clones appear in the TCRdb table, and some are missing; sequencing was by immunoSEQ multiplex PCR. There are 150,000 to 200,000 clones in the sample; roughly 94% occur only once, and about 0.64% lies in the top ten. Study results and limitations: Possibly, clonal diversity was underestimated; donors were largely white British and included more females. Unmutated regions of variants are reportedly targeted by nearly half of spike-specific TCRs. At study baseline, merely five or six AZD1222 recipients were seropositive.

V lost 1 base, J lost 5 bases, and 5 bases stayed unmatched. The CDR3 totals 15 residues. The germline gives CDR1 LGHDT, CDR2 YNNKEL (reference sequence). The sequencing here drew on peripheral blood, taken on day 0 of AZD1222 vaccination. The clonotype comes from an adult in good health. The chain joins TRBV3-1 (or the pseudogene TRBV3-2) to TRBJ2-4; TRBD1 aligns across 7 bases. CDR3 coding DNA: TGTGCCAGCAGCCAAGGCCCGGGACAGCAAAACATTCAGTACTTC. Its protein product is CASSQGPGQQNIQYF.